This T cell receptor (beta chain) comes out of a study of response to subunit inactivated influenza vaccine. Study outcomes and limitations: Authors proposed each seasonal influenza vaccination draws in few new T cells.

V was cut by 6 bases and J by 4 bases, with 6 bases left in between. This CDR3 is 12 amino acids long. Germline V gives CDR1 MNHNY, CDR2 SVGAGI (reference sequence). TCRdb passed the RT-PCR reads through MiXCR, listing each CDR3 protein once. The repertoire has 500,000 to 600,000 distinct CDR3 sequences, 12% of them found once; the top ten carry more than 8.5%. This clonotype was detected ten times or more. Its antigen is not identified. The chain couples TRBV6-6 to TRBJ2-2; TRBD2 is a possible D gene (5 bases). The clonotype originates from a man aged 50 to 60 who received an inactivated influenza vaccine. Sample: PBMCs from blood, taken on the day of vaccination. The CDR3 reads CASRRGTGELFF. The DNA of the CDR3 is TGTGCCAGCAGACGGGGCACCGGGGAGCTGTTTTTT.